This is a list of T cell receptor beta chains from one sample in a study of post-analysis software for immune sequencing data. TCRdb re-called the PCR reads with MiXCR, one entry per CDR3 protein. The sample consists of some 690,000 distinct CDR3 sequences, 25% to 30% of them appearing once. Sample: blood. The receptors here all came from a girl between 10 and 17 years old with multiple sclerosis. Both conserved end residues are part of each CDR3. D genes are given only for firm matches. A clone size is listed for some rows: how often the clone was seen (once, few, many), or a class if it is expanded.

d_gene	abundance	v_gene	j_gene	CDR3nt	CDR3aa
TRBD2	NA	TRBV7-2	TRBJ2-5	TGTGCCAGCAGCTTGAGTAGCGGGAGGGCAGAGACCCAGTACTTC	CASSLSSGRAETQYF
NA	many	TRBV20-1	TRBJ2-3	TGCAGTGCTAGTAACCCGAGAGTCATAGGGAGCACAGATACGCAGTATTTT	CSASNPRVIGSTDTQYF
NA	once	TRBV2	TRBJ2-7	TGTGCCAGCATTCCGCGGAGCTCCTACGAGCAGTACTTC	CASIPRSSYEQYF
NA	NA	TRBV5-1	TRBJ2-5	TGCGCCAGCAGCTCGACCCTCCAAGAGACCCAGTACTTC	CASSSTLQETQYF
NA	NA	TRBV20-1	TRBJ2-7	TGCAGTGCTAGTTCCCCCAGGGGAGACTACGAGCAGTACTTC	CSASSPRGDYEQYF
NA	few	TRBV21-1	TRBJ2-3	TGTGCCAGCAGCACGCCAGGTCCGGCCCGGGAGGGCACAGATACGCAGTATTTT	CASSTPGPAREGTDTQYF
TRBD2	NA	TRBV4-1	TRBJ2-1	TGCGCCAGCAGCCAAGTGGCGGGGGTCGGGGAGCAGTTCTTC	CASSQVAGVGEQFF
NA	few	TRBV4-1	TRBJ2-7	TGCGCCAGCAGCCACCTCCCAGGGGTCTTGGGAGAGGCCCAGTACTTC	CASSHLPGVLGEAQYF
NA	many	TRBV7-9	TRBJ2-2	TGTGCCAGCAGCTTGGGGGGGAACACCGGGGAGCTGTTTTTT	CASSLGGNTGELFF
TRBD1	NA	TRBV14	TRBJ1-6	TGTGCCAGCAGCCAACACCGGGTGGGACAGGGGGTTCCTCGATCACCCCTCCACTTT	CASSQHRVGQGVPRSPLHF